This T cell receptor (beta chain) was recovered during a study of cytotoxic CD8 clonotypes in ibrutinib-treated CLL. Whole-study results and caveats: Once treatment began, public clonotypes, which were uncommon, contracted or stayed stable.

Germline CDR1 is GTSNPN and CDR2 is SVGIG (reference sequence). Trimming removed 3 bases at V and 5 bases at J, with 14 bases between. CDR3 length equals 13 residues. TCRdb's table, derived via immunoSEQ multiplex PCR, lists solely in-frame clones and lacks some. The table lists almost 250,000 clones, 60% to 75% of them singletons. Regarding this clone: What it binds is unknown.

V and J are TRBV30 and TRBJ2-7, with D maybe TRBD1 (6 bases). The clonotype was recovered from a human donor with chronic lymphocytic leukemia. The sequences come from PBMCs, collected after 24 months of ibrutinib treatment. The CDR3 reads CAWSRKQGHEQYF. CDR3 nucleotide sequence: TGTGCCTGGAGCCGTAAGCAGGGGCACGAGCAGTACTTC.